This TCR beta chain is drawn from a study of blood T cell repertoires in COVID-19 (dated by TCRdb to 2020 to 2021). Study-level background: Samples covering the acute and convalescent phases of COVID-19 were provided by collaborators in the United States, Italy and Spain. The material from the prospective study consisted of cDNA or gDNA derived from T cells, B-cell-depleted T cells, or PBMCs. Subjects who had been exposed to COVID-19, were actively infected with it, or had recovered from it provided the deeply sampled blood TCRbeta repertoires that made up the dataset. The repertoires were released in a freely available public database meant as a resource for research on the immune response to SARS-CoV-2. The samples were drawn from two sources: the first 160 participants of the ongoing ImmuneRACE study, and 950 to 1,500 subjects contributed by 6 global collaborators. The sample metadata nearly always contained a de-identified subject ID, COVID-19 status, age in years and sex. Where available, HLA class I and class II types were obtained from metadata supplied by the sample provider rather than from assay-based typing. Study-level results and caveats: How much clinical and demographic metadata was included differed by source and by participant, and the metadata was provided uncurated.

TCRbeta CDR3 regions were amplified from genomic DNA using the immunoSEQ Assay, a bias-controlled multiplex PCR. In the paper's pipeline: Nucleated cell counts per sample were estimated from amplification of reference gene primers within the assay. Sequence reads were collapsed and filtered to measure the absolute abundance of every unique TCRbeta CDR3 rearrangement. Productive Simpson clonality was computed per sample as the square root of Simpson's diversity index over productive rearrangements. Drawn from immuneACCESS, this table holds only the in-frame rearrangements with V and J called that TCRdb kept. Clones are partly lost; checked studies trace under half to an unresolved V gene and leave the rest unexplained. V and J calls and clone size are as listed in that table; D and trimming were resolved from the DNA. Recorded for this sample are about 280,000 clones; about nine tenths of them occurred a single time. Together, the top ten hold less than 0.95% of the sample.

With respect to this clone: Its binding antigen is unknown. Per-nucleotide qualities are absent, and no much larger clonotype sits a single base away.

Samples from volunteer blood donors who had recovered from COVID-19 were contributed by a second Seattle source. Each collaborating institution followed its own protocols to collect whole blood in K2EDTA tubes. For TCRbeta analysis, collaborators shipped samples in one of three forms: frozen whole blood, isolated PBMCs, or DNA extracted from either of those sample types. From the cysteine through the phenylalanine, the CDR3 covers 16 amino acids. The DNA shown is the 48-base CDR3, in frame from base 1. CDR1 is given as SGHRS and CDR2 as YFSETQ, both from the germline V gene. V trim: 4 bases; J trim: 1 base; unmatched bases: 6.

The sequence is built from TRBV5-1 and TRBJ2-1; the junction holds 9 bases that match TRBD2. The origin of this receptor is a woman aged 35 to 49 who had recovered from COVID-19. Material: peripheral blood. The DNA is as follows: TGCGCCAGCAGCATTCCCGCGGGAGGGTCCTACAATGAGCAGTTCTTC. Its product reads: CASSIPAGGSYNEQFF.